These 15 T cell receptor beta chains were all obtained from the same sample, sequenced in a study of T-cell reconstitution after alpha-beta-depleted transplantation in children. Unique molecular identifiers were used to barcode this TCRbeta library. TCRdb re-called the PCR reads through MiXCR, storing one row per CDR3 protein. The table lists hundreds of thousands of distinct CDR3 sequences, approximately 15% of them singletons. Sequences were derived from PBMCs from the stem cell graft donor, sampled from the stem cell graft. All receptors derive from a human donor who donated a stem cell graft to a child with acute myeloid leukemia.

The V and J genes are TRBV5-5 and TRBJ1-3, with D hard to call. Trimming took 0 bases from V and 3 from J, leaving 10 bases between them. The CDR3 is 15 residues long. Germline V gene sequence: CDR1 SGHKS, CDR2 YYEKEE (reference sequence). The CDR3 DNA reads as TGTGCCAGCAGCTTGGTGGCTGGGGTTGGAAACACCATATATTTT. Translation gives CASSLVAGVGNTIYF.

The genes are TRBV18 and TRBJ2-2; D may correspond to TRBD1 or TRBD2 (5 bases each). From germline, CDR1 is KGHSH and CDR2 LQKENI. The V gene lost 0 bases and the J gene lost 3 bases, with 11 bases spanning the gap. The CDR3 extends over 16 amino acids. CDR3 amino acids: CASSPPVGEHTGELFF. In nucleotides, the CDR3 is TGTGCCAGCTCACCACCCGTGGGGGAGCACACCGGGGAGCTGTTTTTT.

In this sample, this clonotype turned up a few times. J is TRBJ2-5 and V is TRBV12-3 or TRBV12-4; the D gene could be TRBD1 or TRBD2 (5 bases each). V was pared by 3 bases and J by 4 bases, with 9 bases between. This CDR3 is built from 13 residues. CDR3 region: CASSLDGGETQYF. In DNA form, the CDR3 reads TGTGCCAGCAGTTTGGATGGGGGAGAGACCCAGTACTTC.

The sample holds many counts of this clonotype. The CDR3 nucleotides read TGTGCCAGCGCAAATACAGGGGGCGAGCAGTTCTTC. Protein sequence: CASANTGGEQFF. The chain carries TRBV6-2 or TRBV6-3 and TRBJ2-1, with TRBD1 identical over 9 bases. Germline values: CDR1 MNHEY, CDR2 SVGEGT. There are 12 residues in the CDR3. Trimming removed 8 bases from V and 10 bases from J; junction bases left unmatched: 6.

The rearrangement joins TRBV20-1 to TRBJ2-3; TRBD1 matches 9 bases. CDR1 and CDR2 from the germline V gene are DFQATT and SNEGSKA (reference sequence). The CDR3 has 14 amino acids. Unmatched junction bases numbered 6, after V lost 6 bases and J lost 2 bases. CDR3 nucleotides: TGCAGTGCCCCGGGACAGGGAAACACAGATACGCAGTATTTT. Encoded protein: CSAPGQGNTDTQYF.

This clonotype showed up many times. The rearrangement links TRBV6-2 or TRBV6-3 to TRBJ2-7; D is unclear. Germline-derived CDR1 and CDR2 are MNHEY and SVGEGT. V was pared by 8 bases and J by 0 bases, with 8 bases between. The CDR3 spans 12 residues. The CDR3 DNA reads as TGTGCCAGCCTGGGGTCCTCCTACGAGCAGTACTTC. This translates into CASLGSSYEQYF.

Details on this clonotype: A read error may produce the germline difference seen at one junction end. The CDR3 sequence: CASSFGEETQSF. The DNA of the CDR3 is TGCGCCAGCAGCTTTGGAGAAGAGACCCAGTCCTTC. The chain links TRBV5-1 to TRBJ2-5; unclear D gene. CDR1 is SGHRS and CDR2 is YFSETQ in the germline V gene. The CDR3 totals 12 residues.

There are a few counts of this clonotype. The chain employs TRBV20-1 and TRBJ2-5; possibly TRBD1 or TRBD2 for D (5 bases each). The CDR3 is made up of 13 amino acids. The V end lost 7 bases, the J end lost 4 bases, and 16 bases lay between the germline ends. From germline, CDR1 is DFQATT and CDR2 SNEGSKA (reference sequence). The CDR3 region is CSVRGRGRETQYF. DNA of the CDR3: TGCAGTGTTAGGGGAAGGGGACGAGAGACCCAGTACTTC.

The J gene is TRBJ2-3, the V gene TRBV28, with TRBD2 identical over 8 bases. Germline CDR1 and CDR2: MDHEN and SYDVKM. The CDR3 runs 14 residues. Trimming cost V 6 bases and J 4 bases; bases outside gene matches: 6. The CDR3 loop is CASSPGLESDTQYF. The CDR3, as DNA: TGTGCCAGCAGCCCGGGACTAGAATCAGATACGCAGTATTTT.

The sample holds a few counts of this clonotype. V gene TRBV5-1 combines with J gene TRBJ2-2; D may match TRBD1 or TRBD2 (6 bases each). The CDR3 runs 12 residues. Trimming pared 3 bases from V and 9 bases from J, leaving 9 bases between. Looked up from germline, CDR1 is SGHRS and CDR2 is YFSETQ. CDR3 sequence reads: CASSWGARELFF. The CDR3 nucleotides are TGCGCCAGCAGCTGGGGGGCGAGGGAGCTGTTTTTT.

This clonotype has ten or more counts. The chain recombines TRBV29-1 with TRBJ2-7; D is uncertain. The CDR3 length is 12 residues. Trimming cost V 4 bases and J 5 bases, with 12 bases left between them. The germline V gene encodes CDR1 SQVTM and CDR2 ANQGSEA. The CDR3 coding sequence is TGCAGCGTTGGGGCGACGTCCCACGAGCAGTACTTC. Translated, it gives CSVGATSHEQYF.

This clonotype was detected only a few times. This chain connects TRBV6-4 to TRBJ2-2; possibly TRBD2 for D (5 bases). V lost 0 bases, J lost 6 bases, and 14 bases lay in between. Germline values: CDR1 MRHNA, CDR2 SNTAGT. The CDR3 loop spans 16 amino acids. CDR3 sequence (DNA): TGTGCCAGCAGTGACTCGAACGGGTTGGGAGCCGGGGAGCTGTTTTTT. The encoded protein is CASSDSNGLGAGELFF.

Many counts were recorded for this clonotype. V is TRBV5-1 and J is TRBJ1-6; D is unresolved. The V and J ends lost 0 bases and 3 bases respectively, with 4 bases between them. CDR1 and CDR2 from the germline V gene are SGHRS and YFSETQ. The CDR3 has 14 residues. The CDR3 DNA reads as TGCGCCAGCAGCTTGGCAGTCTATAATTCACCCCTCCACTTT. Its protein is CASSLAVYNSPLHF.

The CDR3 spells CATSRQGWTGELFF. As DNA, the CDR3 is TGTGCCACCAGTCGGCAGGGGTGGACCGGGGAGCTGTTTTTT. This chain connects TRBV24-1 to TRBJ2-2; D is perhaps TRBD1 (6 bases). Germline V gives CDR1 KGHDR, CDR2 SFDVKD. This CDR3 spans 14 amino acids. The germline V and J ends were trimmed by 6 bases and 5 bases, with 12 bases remaining between them.

Worth noting for this clonotype: A much more abundant neighbour one base away suggests this may be a read error. The chain is built from TRBV9 and TRBJ2-7, with D maybe TRBD1 (7 bases). Germline CDR1 SGDLS, CDR2 YYNGEE. The CDR3 has 15 residues. V was trimmed by 3 bases and J by 5 bases, leaving 18 bases between them. CDR3 sequence: CASSAEDREEHEQYV. DNA of the CDR3: TGTGCCAGCAGCGCAGAAGACAGGGAGGAACACGAGCAGTACGTC.